Only a few counts were recorded for the clone carrying this T cell receptor (beta chain). These data belong to a study of blood T cell repertoires in COVID-19. Clones were read by immunoSEQ multiplex PCR, and TCRdb kept only the in-frame ones, dropping some. The sample shows 120,000 to 150,000 clones, 65% to 85% of them seen only once. Allocation to cohorts depended on clinical history reported by the participants. There are 13 residues in the CDR3. Germline V gene sequence: CDR1 KGHSH, CDR2 LQKENI. The ends were cut back, 2 bases at V and 10 bases at J, with 14 bases in the middle. The receptor comes from a woman aged 50 to 60 who had been exposed to COVID-19. The chain links TRBV18 to TRBJ1-1, with a tentative D call TRBD1 (5 bases). Sequenced sample: PBMCs or T cells enriched from blood (not recorded which). As DNA, the CDR3 is TGTGCCAGCTCACCAGGGAGGGGAACTCGAGCTTTCTTT. Its protein is CASSPGRGTRAFF. The entire variable domain, with the rest obtained from reference TRBV18 and TRBJ1-1, is as follows: NAGVMQNPRHLVRRRGQEARLRCSPMKGHSHVYWYRQLPEEGLKFMVYLQKENIIDESGMPKERFSAEFPKEGPSILRIQQVVRGDSAAYFCASSPGRGTRAFFGQGTRLTVV.